The T cell receptor beta chain under discussion was sequenced for a study of blood T cells in healthy people across ages. From germline, CDR1 is SGHRS and CDR2 YFSETQ. V was trimmed by 9 bases and J by 6 bases, leaving 16 bases between them. This CDR3 comprises 13 residues. This clonotype was counted only a few times. The use of a sample-barcoded 5' primer and a J-beta primer mix characterized a second PCR of about 7 to 12 cycles. MiXCR was run by TCRdb on the 5' RACE reads, yielding one entry per CDR3 protein. The data hold fewer than 2 million distinct CDR3 sequences, with 30% to 40% observed a single time.

What was sequenced was blood. This sequence originates from a human donor in good health. V usage is TRBV5-1 and J usage is TRBJ2-1, with a weak D call TRBD1 (6 bases). Written as DNA, the CDR3 is TGCGCCACCGCCCGGGGACAAAGCAATGAGCAGTTCTTC. It is translated as CATARGQSNEQFF.